A single T cell receptor beta chain is shown here with its context. Its specificity is unknown. V lost 6 bases to trimming and J lost 2 bases; unmatched junction nucleotides: 5. The CDR3 is made up of 15 amino acids. The data stem from a study of T-cell memory formation after mild COVID-19. About the study: Largely, the TCR clusters proved donor specific. Study outcomes and limitations: Whereas later expanders leaned CD4+, clones contracting day 15 to 85 showed a balanced CD4/CD8 makeup. Unconfirmed was the SARS-CoV-2 specificity of second-wave clones that peaked on day 37.

5'RACE primed at constant segments yielded TCR alpha and TCR beta cDNA libraries bearing sample barcodes and UMIs. TCRdb processed the 5' RACE reads anew with MiXCR; each CDR3 protein has one entry. The sample includes under 90,000 distinct CDR3 sequences, about 14% of them seen just once. The sequence was collected from an adult woman who had mild COVID-19 (a few samples of this study predate the infection). Cell type and time point are not known. Sequencing was done on a sample of PBMCs or a T cell subset sorted from them (not recorded which). This rearrangement joins TRBV12-3 or TRBV12-4 to TRBJ2-1; 9 bases match TRBD2. The CDR3 sequence: CASSIAGEAYNEQFF. Here the CDR3 DNA reads TGTGCCAGCAGCATAGCGGGAGAGGCCTACAATGAGCAGTTCTTC.